Below are 2 T cell receptor beta chains sequenced from a single sample in a study of shared clonotypes between healthy human individuals. Clones were read by immunoSEQ multiplex PCR, and TCRdb kept only the in-frame ones, dropping some. The sample holds some 1.1 million clones; 77% are singletons and the top ten take 0.85% to 1%. Sequencing was performed on memory CD4+ T cells from PBMCs. Described subset: CD45RA-negative fraction. The receptor set was obtained from a man in his late teens or twenties in good health. Some clones in this sample may be carry-over from other donors' samples.

The rearrangement links TRBV29-1 to TRBJ2-6; 8 nucleotides agree with TRBD1. CDR3 length: 17 amino acids. J was trimmed by 0 bases and V by 5 bases; bases with no gene match: 9. Per the germline V gene, CDR1 is SQVTM and CDR2 is ANQGSEA. The CDR3 spells CSVRHRDRYSGANVLTF. CDR3 nucleotides: TGCAGCGTTCGCCATCGGGACAGGTACTCTGGGGCCAACGTCCTGACTTTC. Full variable domain (remainder filled in from reference TRBV29-1 and TRBJ2-6): SAVISQKPSRDICQRGTSLTIQCQVDSQVTMMFWYRQQPGQSLTLIATANQGSEATYESGFVIDKFPISRPNLTFSTLTVSNMSPEDSSIYLCSVRHRDRYSGANVLTFGAGSRLTVL.

The gene calls are TRBV4-3 and TRBJ2-4; TRBD2 matches 8 bases. The germline CDR1 and CDR2 sequences are LGHNA and YSLEER. V lost 1 base to trimming and J lost 5 bases; unmatched junction nucleotides: 7. This CDR3 is built from 16 residues. The DNA of the CDR3 is TGCGCCAGCAGCCAAGTGTGGCGGGAGGCCCAAAACATTCAGTACTTC. This codes for CASSQVWREAQNIQYF.